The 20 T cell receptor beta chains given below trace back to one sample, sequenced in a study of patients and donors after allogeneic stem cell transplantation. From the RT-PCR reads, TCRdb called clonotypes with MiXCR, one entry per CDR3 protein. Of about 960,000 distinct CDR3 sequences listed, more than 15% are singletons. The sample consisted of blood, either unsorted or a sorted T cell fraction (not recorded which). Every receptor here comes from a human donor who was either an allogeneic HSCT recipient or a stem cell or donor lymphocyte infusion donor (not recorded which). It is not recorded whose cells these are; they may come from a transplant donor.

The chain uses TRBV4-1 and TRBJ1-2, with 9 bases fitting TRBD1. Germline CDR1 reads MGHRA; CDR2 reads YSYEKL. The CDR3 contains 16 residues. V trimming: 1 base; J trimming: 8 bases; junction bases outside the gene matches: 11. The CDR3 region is CASSQGGTGSPRGYTF. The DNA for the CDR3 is TGCGCCAGCAGCCAAGGGGGGACAGGGAGCCCCAGAGGCTACACCTTC.

CDR3 region: CASSKGPNTGELFF. CDR3 bases: TGTGCCTCCTCGAAGGGACCGAACACCGGGGAGCTGTTTTTT. The chain employs TRBV30 and TRBJ2-2, with D perhaps being TRBD1 or TRBD2 (5 bases each). The CDR3 is 14 residues long. V dropped 7 bases and J dropped 0 bases, with 12 bases sitting between them. CDR1 GTSNPN and CDR2 SVGIG come from the germline V gene (reference sequence).

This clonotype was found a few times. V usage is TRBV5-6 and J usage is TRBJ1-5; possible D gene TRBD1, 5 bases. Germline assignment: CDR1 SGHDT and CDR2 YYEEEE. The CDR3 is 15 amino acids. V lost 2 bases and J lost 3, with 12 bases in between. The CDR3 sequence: CASSLRQTSNQPQHF. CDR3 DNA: TGTGCCAGCAGCTTAAGACAGACCTCCAATCAGCCCCAGCATTTT.

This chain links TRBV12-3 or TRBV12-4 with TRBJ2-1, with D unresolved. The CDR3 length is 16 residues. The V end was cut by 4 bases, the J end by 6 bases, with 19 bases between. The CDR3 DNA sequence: TGTGCCAGCAGTTCAGAGTTAGGCGCCCCCGTCAATGAGCAGTTCTTC. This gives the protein CASSSELGAPVNEQFF.

The CDR3 here is CSANPNRPMAYYEQYF. The CDR3 bases are TGCAGTGCTAATCCCAATCGGCCCATGGCCTACTACGAGCAGTACTTC. The chain employs TRBV20-1 and TRBJ2-7; D gene uncertain. From germline, CDR1 is DFQATT and CDR2 SNEGSKA (reference sequence). The CDR3 length is 16 residues. V lost 4 bases, J lost 3 bases, and 22 bases lay in between.

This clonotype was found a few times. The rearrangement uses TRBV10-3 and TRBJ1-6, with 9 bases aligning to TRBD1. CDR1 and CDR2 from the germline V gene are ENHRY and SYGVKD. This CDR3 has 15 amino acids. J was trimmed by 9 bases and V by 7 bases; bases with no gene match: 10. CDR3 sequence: CAITRDRDGSSPLHF. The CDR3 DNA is TGTGCCATCACCCGGGACAGGGACGGCAGTTCACCCCTCCACTTT.

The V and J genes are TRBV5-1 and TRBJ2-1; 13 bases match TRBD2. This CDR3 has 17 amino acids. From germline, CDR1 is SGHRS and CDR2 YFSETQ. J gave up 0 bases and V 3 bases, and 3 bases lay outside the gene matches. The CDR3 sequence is CASSYRTSGGSYNEQFF. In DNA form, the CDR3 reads TGCGCCAGCAGCTACAGGACTAGCGGGGGCTCCTACAATGAGCAGTTCTTC.

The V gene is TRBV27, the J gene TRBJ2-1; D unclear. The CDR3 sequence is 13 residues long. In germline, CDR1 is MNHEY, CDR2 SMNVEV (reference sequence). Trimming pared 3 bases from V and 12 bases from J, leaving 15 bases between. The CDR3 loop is CASSFLQTGGQFF. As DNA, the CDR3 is TGTGCCAGCAGTTTCCTACAGACGGGTGGGCAGTTCTTC.

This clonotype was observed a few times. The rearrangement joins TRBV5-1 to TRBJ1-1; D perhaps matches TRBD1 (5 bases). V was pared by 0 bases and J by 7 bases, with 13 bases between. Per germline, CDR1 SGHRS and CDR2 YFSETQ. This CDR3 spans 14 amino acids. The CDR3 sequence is CASSLDRTANEAFF. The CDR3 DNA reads TGCGCCAGCAGCTTGGACAGGACGGCCAATGAAGCTTTCTTT.

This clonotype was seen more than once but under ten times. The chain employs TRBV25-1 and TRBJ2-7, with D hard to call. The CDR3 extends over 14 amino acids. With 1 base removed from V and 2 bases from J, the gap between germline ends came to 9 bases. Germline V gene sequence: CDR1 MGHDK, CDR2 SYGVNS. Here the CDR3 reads CASSELRNTYEQYF. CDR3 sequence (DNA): TGTGCCAGCAGTGAATTGCGCAACACCTACGAGCAGTACTTC.

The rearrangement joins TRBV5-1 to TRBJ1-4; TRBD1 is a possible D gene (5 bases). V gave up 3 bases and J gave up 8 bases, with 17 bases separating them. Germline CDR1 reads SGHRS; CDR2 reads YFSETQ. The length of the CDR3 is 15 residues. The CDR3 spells CASSSSTGGEEKLFF. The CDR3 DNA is TGCGCCAGCAGCTCGTCTACAGGAGGTGAAGAAAAACTGTTTTTT.

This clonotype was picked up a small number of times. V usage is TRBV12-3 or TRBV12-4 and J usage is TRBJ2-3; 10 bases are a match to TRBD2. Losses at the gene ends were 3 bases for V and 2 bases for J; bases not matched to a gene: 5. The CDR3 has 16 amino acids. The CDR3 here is CASSFRLAGLTDTQYF. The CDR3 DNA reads TGTGCCAGCAGTTTTAGACTAGCGGGCCTCACAGATACGCAGTATTTT.

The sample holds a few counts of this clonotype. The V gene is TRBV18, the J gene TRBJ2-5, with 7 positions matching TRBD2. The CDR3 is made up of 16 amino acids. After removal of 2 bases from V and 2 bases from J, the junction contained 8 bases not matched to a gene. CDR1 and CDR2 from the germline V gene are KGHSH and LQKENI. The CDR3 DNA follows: TGTGCCAGCTCACCAAGGTCCAGCGGGACTCAAGAGACCCAGTACTTC. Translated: CASSPRSSGTQETQYF.

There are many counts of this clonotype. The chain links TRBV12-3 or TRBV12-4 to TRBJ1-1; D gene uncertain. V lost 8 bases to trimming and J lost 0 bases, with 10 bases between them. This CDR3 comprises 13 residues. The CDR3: CASLTPLNTEAFF. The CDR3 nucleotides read TGTGCCAGCCTTACCCCATTGAACACTGAAGCTTTCTTT.

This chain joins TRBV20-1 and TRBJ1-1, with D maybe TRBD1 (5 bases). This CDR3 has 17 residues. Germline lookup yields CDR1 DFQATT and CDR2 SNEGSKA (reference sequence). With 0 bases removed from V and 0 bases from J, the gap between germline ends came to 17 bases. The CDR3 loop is CSARDSGRGAMNTEAFF. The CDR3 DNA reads TGCAGTGCTAGAGATTCAGGGAGGGGAGCGATGAACACTGAAGCTTTCTTT.

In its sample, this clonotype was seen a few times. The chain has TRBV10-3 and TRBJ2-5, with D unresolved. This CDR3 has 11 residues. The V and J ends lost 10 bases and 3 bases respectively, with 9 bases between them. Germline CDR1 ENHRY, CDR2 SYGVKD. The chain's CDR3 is CASREEETQYF. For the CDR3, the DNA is TGTGCCAGCCGCGAGGAAGAGACCCAGTACTTC.

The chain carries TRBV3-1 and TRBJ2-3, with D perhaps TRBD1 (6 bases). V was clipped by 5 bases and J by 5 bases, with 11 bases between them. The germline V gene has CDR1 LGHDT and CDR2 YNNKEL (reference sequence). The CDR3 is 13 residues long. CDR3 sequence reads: CASSTRGGDTQYF. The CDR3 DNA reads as TGTGCCAGCAGCACCCGAGGGGGAGATACGCAGTATTTT.

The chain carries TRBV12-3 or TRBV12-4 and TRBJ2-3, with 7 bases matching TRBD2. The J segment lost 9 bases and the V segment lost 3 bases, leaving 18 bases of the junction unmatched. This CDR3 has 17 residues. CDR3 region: CASSLLPQTGRSYTQYF. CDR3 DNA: TGTGCCAGCAGTTTGTTGCCCCAGACCGGGAGGAGTTACACGCAGTATTTT.

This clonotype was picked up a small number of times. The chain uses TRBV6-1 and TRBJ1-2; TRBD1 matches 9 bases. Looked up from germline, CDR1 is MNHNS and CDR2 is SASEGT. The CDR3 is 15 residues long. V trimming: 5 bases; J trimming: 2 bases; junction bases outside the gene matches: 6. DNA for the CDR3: TGTGCCAGCAGTCGTGACAGGGGGGGAAACTATGGCTACACCTTC. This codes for CASSRDRGGNYGYTF.

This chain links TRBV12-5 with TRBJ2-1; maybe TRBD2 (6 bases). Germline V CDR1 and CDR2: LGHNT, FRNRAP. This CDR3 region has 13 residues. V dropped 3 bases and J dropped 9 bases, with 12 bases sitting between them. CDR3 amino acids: CASGLRERGEQFF. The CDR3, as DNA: TGTGCTAGTGGTTTACGGGAGAGGGGTGAGCAGTTCTTC.